The TCR beta chain described here comes from a study of cytomegalovirus exposure and HLA in healthy donors. Per germline, CDR1 SGHVS and CDR2 FQNEAQ. The CDR3 runs 17 residues. Trimming took 0 bases from V and 4 from J, leaving 18 bases between them. In the PCR, 60 Vbeta and 13 Jbeta primers were used. This table comes from immunoSEQ multiplex PCR, and its TCRdb copy is limited to in-frame clones, with some not included. The repertoire includes about 120,000 clones, approximately 69% of them detected once, and 11% sits in the top ten. The specimen sequenced was PBMCs. The receptor comes from a woman aged 45 to 65 in good health and CMV-seropositive. The chain combines TRBV7-8 with TRBJ1-1; D is uncertain. CDR3 residues: CASSLAGGVGFGTEAFF. For the CDR3, the DNA is TGTGCCAGCAGCTTAGCTGGCGGGGTTGGCTTTGGCACTGAAGCTTTCTTT.